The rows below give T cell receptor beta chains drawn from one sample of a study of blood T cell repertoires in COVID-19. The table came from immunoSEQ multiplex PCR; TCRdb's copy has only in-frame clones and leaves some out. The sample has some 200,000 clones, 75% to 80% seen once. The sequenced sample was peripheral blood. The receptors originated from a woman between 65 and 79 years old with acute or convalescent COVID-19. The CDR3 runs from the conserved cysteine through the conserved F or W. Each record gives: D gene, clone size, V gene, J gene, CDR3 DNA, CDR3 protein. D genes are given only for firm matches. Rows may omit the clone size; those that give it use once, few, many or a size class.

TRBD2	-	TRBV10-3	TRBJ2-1	TGTGCCATCAGTGAGTCGGGCGGGACTAGTCAGAGTGAGCAGTTCTTC	CAISESGGTSQSEQFF
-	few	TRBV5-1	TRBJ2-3	TGCGCCAGCAGAACGGACTGGGGCACAGATACGCAGTATTTT	CASRTDWGTDTQYF
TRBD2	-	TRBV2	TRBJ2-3	TGTGCCAGCAGTGTACTAGCGGGACCAGATACGCAGTATTTT	CASSVLAGPDTQYF
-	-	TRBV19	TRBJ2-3	TGTGCCAGTAGTATCAACAGGGCACCAGGCGATACGCAGTATTTT	CASSINRAPGDTQYF
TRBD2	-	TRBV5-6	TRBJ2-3	TGTGCCAGCAGCCCCTCCAGCGGGAGAGTGGCAGATACGCAGTATTTT	CASSPSSGRVADTQYF
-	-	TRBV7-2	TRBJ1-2	TGTGCCAGCAGCTTGTCAGTGGGAGACTCAGCCGGGCCTGGCTACACCTTC	CASSLSVGDSAGPGYTF
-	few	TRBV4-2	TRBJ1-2	TGTGCCAGCAGCCAAAATAAAATGGGGGGTAGGCGAGGGGGCTACACCTTC	CASSQNKMGGRRGGYTF
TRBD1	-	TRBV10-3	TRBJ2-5	TGTGCCATCAGGGGACAGGGGGAAGAGACCCAGTACTTC	CAIRGQGEETQYF
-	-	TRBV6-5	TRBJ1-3	TGTGCCAGCAAGAGTCAGGGCCTCTCTGGAAACACCATATATTTT	CASKSQGLSGNTIYF
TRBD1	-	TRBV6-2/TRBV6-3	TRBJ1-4	TGTGCCAGCAGTCGCCAGATAACAGGGGGTCATGAAAAACTGTTTTTT	CASSRQITGGHEKLFF
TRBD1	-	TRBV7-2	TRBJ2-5	TGTGCCAGCAGCCCTCCGGGACAGGGATTTGCGACCCAGTACTTC	CASSPPGQGFATQYF
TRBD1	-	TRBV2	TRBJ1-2	TGTGCCAGCAGTGGGGGACAGGGAGGTGGCTACACCTTC	CASSGGQGGGYTF
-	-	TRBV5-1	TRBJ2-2	TGCGCCAGCAGCTTTAGTCCCTTCGTTTCTGGGGAGCTGTTTTTT	CASSFSPFVSGELFF
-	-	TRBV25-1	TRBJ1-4	TGTGCCAGCAGTGAAAGTGGGCCCACGAATGAAAAACTGTTTTTT	CASSESGPTNEKLFF
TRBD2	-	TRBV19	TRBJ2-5	TGTGCCAGTAGTATTTTTGCGGGAGGGAGGGAGACCCAGTACTTC	CASSIFAGGRETQYF
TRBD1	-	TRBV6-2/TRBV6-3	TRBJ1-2	TGTGCCAGCAGTACAGGGGTCCATGGCTACACCTTC	CASSTGVHGYTF
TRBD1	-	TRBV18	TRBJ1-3	TGTGCCAGCTCGTATGACAGGGGGCAGGCTGGAAACACCATATATTTT	CASSYDRGQAGNTIYF
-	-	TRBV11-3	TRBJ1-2	TGTGCCAGCAGCCACGACGGGAACTATGGCTACACCTTC	CASSHDGNYGYTF
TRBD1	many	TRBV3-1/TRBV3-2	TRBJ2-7	TGTGCCAGCAGCCAAATGACAGGGGGGGGAGAGCAGTACTTC	CASSQMTGGGEQYF
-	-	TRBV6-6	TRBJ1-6	TGTGCCAGCACCCCAGATACTAGGACACCCCTCCACTTT	CASTPDTRTPLHF
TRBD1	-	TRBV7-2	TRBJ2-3	TGTGCCAGCAGCTTAGCGGGACAGGGGACCACAGATACGCAGTATTTT	CASSLAGQGTTDTQYF
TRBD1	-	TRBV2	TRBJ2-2	TGTGCCAGCAGTGACGGGACAGGGGCATACACCGGGGAGCTGTTTTTT	CASSDGTGAYTGELFF
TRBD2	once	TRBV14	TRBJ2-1	TGTGCCAGCTCGCTAGCGGGCTCAGGCCCCTACAATGAGCAGTTCTTC	CASSLAGSGPYNEQFF
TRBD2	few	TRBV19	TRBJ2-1	TGTGCCAGTAGTAGACTAGCGCGTTACAATGAGCAGTTCTTC	CASSRLARYNEQFF
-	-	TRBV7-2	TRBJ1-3	TGTGCCAGCAGCTTAGCGACTGGTGGAAACACCATATATTTT	CASSLATGGNTIYF
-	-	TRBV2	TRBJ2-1	TGTGCCAGCAGTGTTAGGCGGACTCCCCCTGGCAATGAGCAGTTCTTC	CASSVRRTPPGNEQFF
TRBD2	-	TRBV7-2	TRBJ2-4	TGTGCCAGCAGCCTCCAGAGGACTAGCGGAAACATTCAGTACTTC	CASSLQRTSGNIQYF
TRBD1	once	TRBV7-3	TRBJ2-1	TGTGCCAGCAGCCCCGAGGTCAGGGGGAATTTCTACAATGAGCAGTTCTTC	CASSPEVRGNFYNEQFF
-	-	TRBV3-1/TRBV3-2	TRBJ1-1	TGTGCCAGCAGCCATTTTCAGGGGACTGAAGCTTTCTTT	CASSHFQGTEAFF
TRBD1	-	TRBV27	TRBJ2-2	TGTGCCAGCAGTTTGGACGGGACAGGGGGCTTTGTGAACGGGGAGCTGTTTTTT	CASSLDGTGGFVNGELFF
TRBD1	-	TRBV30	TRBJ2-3	TGTGCCTGGTCCGGACAGGGCACAGATACGCAGTATTTT	CAWSGQGTDTQYF
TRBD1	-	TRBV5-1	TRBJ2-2	TGCGCCAGCAGCCGCCTCCTCTCAGGGGGCGCGAACACCGGGGAGCTGTTTTTT	CASSRLLSGGANTGELFF
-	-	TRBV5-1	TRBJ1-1	TGCGCCAGCAGCTTGATGCGGCGCGGGAACACTGAAGCTTTCTTT	CASSLMRRGNTEAFF